Each of the 5 T cell receptor beta chains below was sequenced from the same sample in a study of shared clonotypes between healthy human individuals. Clones were sequenced by immunoSEQ multiplex PCR, and TCRdb holds only the in-frame ones, with some missing. This table has around 1,100,000 clones, approximately 77% appearing once. Sequencing was carried out using memory CD4+ T cells from PBMCs. Subset indicated: CD45RA-negative fraction. All receptors derive from a man younger than 30 in good health. Some clones in this sample may be carry-over from other donors' samples.

Concerning this clone: This CDR3 is also generated by other DNA sequences in the sample. The V call is TRBV27, the J call TRBJ2-7; 12 bases map to TRBD2. CDR3 size: 13 residues. Looked up from germline, CDR1 is MNHEY and CDR2 is SMNVEV (reference sequence). Trimming at V came to 6 bases and at J to 4 bases, leaving 1 base not matched to a gene. DNA of the CDR3: TGTGCCAGCAGACTAGCGGGAGGTTACGAGCAGTACTTC. Amino acid sequence: CASRLAGGYEQYF.

The chain is built from TRBV28 and TRBJ1-5; no clear D. The germline V and J ends were trimmed by 7 bases and 5 bases, with 12 bases remaining between them. CDR3 length equals 13 residues. CDR1 MDHEN and CDR2 SYDVKM come from the germline V gene. CDR3 loop: CASTPVRHQPQHF. The CDR3 region has the DNA TGTGCCAGCACTCCGGTGAGGCATCAGCCCCAGCATTTT.

This clone was observed once. The chain is built from TRBV18 and TRBJ1-1; no reliable D call. This CDR3 is built from 12 residues. Between the trimmed V and J ends, which lost 3 bases and 6 bases, there was a span of 8 bases. Germline CDR1 KGHSH, CDR2 LQKENI. The CDR3 coding sequence is TGTGCCAGCTCACCCGTATTGTCTGAAGCTTTCTTT. It encodes CASSPVLSEAFF.

This rearrangement joins TRBV11-2 to TRBJ1-1; tentative D call: TRBD1 (6 bases). The length of the CDR3 is 15 residues. V shed 4 bases and J shed 1 base, with 13 bases lying between them. Germline CDR1 SGHAT, CDR2 FQNNGV. CDR3: CASSSSDRQNTEAFF. The CDR3, as DNA: TGTGCCAGCAGCTCCTCGGACAGACAGAACACTGAAGCTTTCTTT. Based on the CDR3 plus reference TRBV11-2 and TRBJ1-1, the full variable domain is EAGVAQSPRYKIIEKRQSVAFWCNPISGHATLYWYQQILGQGPKLLIQFQNNGVVDDSQLPKDRFSAERLKGVDSTLKIQPAKLEDSAVYLCASSSSDRQNTEAFFGQGTRLTVV.

The chain joins TRBV10-3 to TRBJ2-1; D is unresolved. V dropped 11 bases and J dropped 1 base, with 15 bases sitting between them. Germline CDR1 is ENHRY and CDR2 is SYGVKD. This CDR3 spans 14 amino acids. The CDR3 loop reads CALGVTGSYNEQFF. CDR3 coding DNA: TGTGCCCTCGGTGTGACGGGTTCCTACAATGAGCAGTTCTTC.